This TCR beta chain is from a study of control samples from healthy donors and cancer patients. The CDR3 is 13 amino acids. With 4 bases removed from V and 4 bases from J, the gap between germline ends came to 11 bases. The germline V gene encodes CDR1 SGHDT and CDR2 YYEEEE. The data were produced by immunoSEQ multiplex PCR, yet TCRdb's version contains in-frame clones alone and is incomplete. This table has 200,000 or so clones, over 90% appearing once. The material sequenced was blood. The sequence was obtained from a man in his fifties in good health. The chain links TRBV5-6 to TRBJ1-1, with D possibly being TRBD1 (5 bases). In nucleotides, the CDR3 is TGTGCCAGCAGCGGGAATAGGGGCACTGAAGCTTTCTTT. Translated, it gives CASSGNRGTEAFF.